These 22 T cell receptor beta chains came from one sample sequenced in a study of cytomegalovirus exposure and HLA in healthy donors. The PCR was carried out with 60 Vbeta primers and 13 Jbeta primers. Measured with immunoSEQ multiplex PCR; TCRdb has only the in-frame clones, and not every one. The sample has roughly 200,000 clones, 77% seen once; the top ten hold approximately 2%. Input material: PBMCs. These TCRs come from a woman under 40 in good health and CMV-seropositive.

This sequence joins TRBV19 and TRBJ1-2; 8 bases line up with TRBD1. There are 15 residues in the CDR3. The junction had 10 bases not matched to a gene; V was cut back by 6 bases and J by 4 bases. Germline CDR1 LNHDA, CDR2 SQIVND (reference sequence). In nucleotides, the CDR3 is TGTGCCAGTAGAATCCCCGGACAGGGAAGCTATGGCTACACCTTC. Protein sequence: CASRIPGQGSYGYTF.

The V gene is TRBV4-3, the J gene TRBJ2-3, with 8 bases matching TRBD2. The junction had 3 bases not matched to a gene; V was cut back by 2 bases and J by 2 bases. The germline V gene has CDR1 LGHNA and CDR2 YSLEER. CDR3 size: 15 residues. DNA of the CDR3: TGCGCCAGCAGCCAACAACTAGCGGCCACAGATACGCAGTATTTT. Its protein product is CASSQQLAATDTQYF.

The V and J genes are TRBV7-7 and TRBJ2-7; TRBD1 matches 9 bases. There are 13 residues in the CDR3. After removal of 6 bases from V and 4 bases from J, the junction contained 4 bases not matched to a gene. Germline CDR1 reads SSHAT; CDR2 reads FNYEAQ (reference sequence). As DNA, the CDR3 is TGTGCCAGCAGTCCTGACAGGGGGTACGAGCAGTACTTC. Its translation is CASSPDRGYEQYF. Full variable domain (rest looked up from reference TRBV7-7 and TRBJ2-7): GAGVSQSPRYKVTKRGQDVTLRCDPISSHATLYWYQQALGQGPEFLTYFNYEAQPDKSGLPSDRFSAERPEGSISTLTIQRTEQRDSAMYRCASSPDRGYEQYFGPGTRLTVT.

CDR3: CASSSPQTGVQETQYF. Written as DNA, the CDR3 is TGTGCCAGCAGCTCTCCCCAAACAGGGGTTCAAGAGACCCAGTACTTC. This rearrangement joins TRBV7-8 to TRBJ2-5, with 7 bases identical to TRBD1. Germline CDR1 SGHVS, CDR2 FQNEAQ. The CDR3 covers 16 residues. The trim removed 4 bases at V and 2 bases at J, leaving 10 bases unmatched.

The CDR3 DNA reads TGTGCCAGCAGTGAGGGGGCAGCCTGGGGCTACACCTTC. It translates to CASSEGAAWGYTF. The chain combines TRBV25-1 with TRBJ1-2; a possible D gene is TRBD1 (6 bases). V lost 3 bases, J lost 8 bases, and 13 bases lay in between. The germline gives CDR1 MGHDK, CDR2 SYGVNS. The CDR3 extends over 13 amino acids.

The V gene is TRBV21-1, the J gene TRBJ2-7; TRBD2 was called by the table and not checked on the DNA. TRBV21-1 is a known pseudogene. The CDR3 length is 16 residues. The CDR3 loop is CASSKAGTSGIHEQYF. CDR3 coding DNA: TGTGCCAGCAGCAAGGCAGGGACTAGCGGGATCCACGAGCAGTACTTC.

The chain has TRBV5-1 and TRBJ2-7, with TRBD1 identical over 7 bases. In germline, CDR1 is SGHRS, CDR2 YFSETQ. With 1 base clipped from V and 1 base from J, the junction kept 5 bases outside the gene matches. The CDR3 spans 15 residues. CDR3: CASSLWTGTSYEQYF. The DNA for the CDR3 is TGCGCCAGCAGCTTGTGGACAGGTACGTCCTACGAGCAGTACTTC.

The CDR3 region has the DNA TGTGCCAGCAGCGTACAGGGCACCGGGGAGCTGTTTTTT. This gives the protein CASSVQGTGELFF. The V and J genes are TRBV28 and TRBJ2-2; D perhaps matches TRBD1 (6 bases). Germline CDR1 reads MDHEN; CDR2 reads SYDVKM. The CDR3 runs 13 residues. Trimming removed 6 bases from V and 4 bases from J, with 9 bases in between.

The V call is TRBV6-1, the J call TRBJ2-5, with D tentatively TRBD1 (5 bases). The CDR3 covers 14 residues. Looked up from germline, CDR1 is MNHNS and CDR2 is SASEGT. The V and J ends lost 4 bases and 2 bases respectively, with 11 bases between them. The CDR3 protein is CASSGNQGQETQYF. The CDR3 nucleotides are TGTGCCAGCAGTGGGAACCAGGGACAAGAGACCCAGTACTTC.

The CDR3 DNA sequence: TGTGCCAGTAGGGGGTATCCACACGAGCAGTACTTC. This codes for CASRGYPHEQYF. This chain links TRBV28 with TRBJ2-7, with TRBD1 as a possible D gene (6 bases). The CDR3 runs to 12 residues. Germline-derived CDR1 and CDR2 are MDHEN and SYDVKM. V was clipped by 9 bases and J by 5 bases, with 14 bases between them.

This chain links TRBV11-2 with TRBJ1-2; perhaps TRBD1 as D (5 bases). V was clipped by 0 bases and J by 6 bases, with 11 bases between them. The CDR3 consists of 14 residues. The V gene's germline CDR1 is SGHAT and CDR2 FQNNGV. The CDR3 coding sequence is TGTGCCAGCAGCTTAGAGGGGGGGATACATGGCTACACCTTC. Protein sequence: CASSLEGGIHGYTF.

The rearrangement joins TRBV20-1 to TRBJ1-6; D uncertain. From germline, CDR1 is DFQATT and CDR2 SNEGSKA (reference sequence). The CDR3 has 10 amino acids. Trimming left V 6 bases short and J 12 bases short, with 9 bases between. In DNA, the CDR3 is TGCAGTGCCCTACGGGGACCCCTCCACTTT. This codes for CSALRGPLHF.

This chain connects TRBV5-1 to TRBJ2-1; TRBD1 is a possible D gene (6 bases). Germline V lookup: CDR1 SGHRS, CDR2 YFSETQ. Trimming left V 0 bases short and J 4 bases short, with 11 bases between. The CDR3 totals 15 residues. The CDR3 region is CASSLAQGKYNEQFF. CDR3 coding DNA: TGCGCCAGCAGCTTGGCCCAGGGGAAATACAATGAGCAGTTCTTC.

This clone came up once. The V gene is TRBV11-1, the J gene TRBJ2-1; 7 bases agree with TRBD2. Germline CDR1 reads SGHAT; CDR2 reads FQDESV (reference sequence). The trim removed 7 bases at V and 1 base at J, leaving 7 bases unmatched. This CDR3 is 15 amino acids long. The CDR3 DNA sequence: TGTGCCAGCACAACCTCTAGCGGTTCCTACAATGAGCAGTTCTTC. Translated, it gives CASTTSSGSYNEQFF.

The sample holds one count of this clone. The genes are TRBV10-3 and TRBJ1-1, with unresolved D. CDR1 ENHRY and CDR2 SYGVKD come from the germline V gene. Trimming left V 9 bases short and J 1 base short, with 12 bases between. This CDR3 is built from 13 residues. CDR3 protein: CAIQTGSNTEAFF. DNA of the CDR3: TGTGCCATACAGACCGGCTCGAACACTGAAGCTTTCTTT.

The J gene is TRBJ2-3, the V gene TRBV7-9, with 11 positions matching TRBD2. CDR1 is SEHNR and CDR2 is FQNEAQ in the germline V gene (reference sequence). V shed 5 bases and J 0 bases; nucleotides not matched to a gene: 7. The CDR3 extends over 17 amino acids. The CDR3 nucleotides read TGTGCCAGCAGCCCAGGACTAGCGGGTACTAGCACAGATACGCAGTATTTT. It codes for CASSPGLAGTSTDTQYF. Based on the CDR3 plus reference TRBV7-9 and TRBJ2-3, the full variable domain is DTGVSQNPRHKITKRGQNVTFRCDPISEHNRLYWYRQTLGQGPEFLTYFQNEAQLEKSRLLSDRFSAERPKGSFSTLEIQRTEQGDSAMYLCASSPGLAGTSTDTQYFGPGTRLTVL.

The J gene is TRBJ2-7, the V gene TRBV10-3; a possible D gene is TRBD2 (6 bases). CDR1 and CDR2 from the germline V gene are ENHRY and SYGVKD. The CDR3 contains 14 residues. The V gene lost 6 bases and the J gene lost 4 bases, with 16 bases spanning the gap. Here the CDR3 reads CAIRGGSAEYEQYF. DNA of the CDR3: TGTGCCATCAGGGGGGGTAGCGCCGAGTACGAGCAGTACTTC.

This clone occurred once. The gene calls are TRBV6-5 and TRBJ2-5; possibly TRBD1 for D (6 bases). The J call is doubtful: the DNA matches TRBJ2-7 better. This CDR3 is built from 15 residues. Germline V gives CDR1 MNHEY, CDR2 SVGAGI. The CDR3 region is CASSPRTAVGYEQYF. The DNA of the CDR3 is TGTGCCAGCAGTCCTCGGACAGCCGTAGGGTACGAGCAGTACTTC.

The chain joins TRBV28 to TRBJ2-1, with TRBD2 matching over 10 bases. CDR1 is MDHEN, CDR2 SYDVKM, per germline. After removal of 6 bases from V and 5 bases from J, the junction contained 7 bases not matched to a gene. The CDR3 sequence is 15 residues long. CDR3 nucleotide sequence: TGTGCCAGCAGAACCGGGACTAGCGTCAACAATGAGCAGTTCTTC. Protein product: CASRTGTSVNNEQFF.

Here the CDR3 DNA reads TGCAGCGGACAGCTAAACTCCTACGAGCAGTACTTC. It specifies CSGQLNSYEQYF. The rearrangement uses TRBV29-1 and TRBJ2-7, with TRBD1 as a possible D gene (5 bases). Trimming removed 7 bases from V and 0 bases from J, with 10 bases in between. Germline CDR1 and CDR2: SQVTM and ANQGSEA. The CDR3 sequence is 12 residues long.

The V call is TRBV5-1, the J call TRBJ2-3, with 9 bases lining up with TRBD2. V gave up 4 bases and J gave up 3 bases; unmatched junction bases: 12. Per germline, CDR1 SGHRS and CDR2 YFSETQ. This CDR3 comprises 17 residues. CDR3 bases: TGCGCCAGCAGCAAGGGGGCTACAGCGGGGGGAACAGATACGCAGTATTTT. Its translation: CASSKGATAGGTDTQYF.

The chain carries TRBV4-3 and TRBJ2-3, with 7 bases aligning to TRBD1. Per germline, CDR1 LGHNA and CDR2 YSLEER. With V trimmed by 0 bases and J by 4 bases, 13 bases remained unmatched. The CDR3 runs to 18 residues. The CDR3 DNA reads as TGCGCCAGCAGCCAAGATGGCGCGACAGGGTTTATGGCAGATACGCAGTATTTT. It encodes CASSQDGATGFMADTQYF.